The rows below give T cell receptor beta chains drawn from one sample of a study of blood T cell repertoires in COVID-19. Measured with immunoSEQ multiplex PCR; TCRdb has only the in-frame clones, and not every one. The table lists 200,000 to 250,000 clones, around 87% of them singletons. Sequenced: PBMCs or T cells enriched from blood (not recorded which). The receptors shown here come from a woman aged 50 to 65 who had recovered from COVID-19. CDR3s include the opening cysteine and the closing phenylalanine or tryptophan. A D gene is named only where the DNA matches it firmly. Clone sizes are given selectively: once, few, many, or a class where the clone is expanded.

d_call j_call clone_size v_call cdr3_nt cdr3_aa
NA TRBJ1-6 NA TRBV7-3 TGTGCCAGCAGCTTACTTGGGGGCCATAATTCACCCCTCCACTTT CASSLLGGHNSPLHF
NA TRBJ2-7 NA TRBV3-1/TRBV3-2 TGTGCCAGCAGCCAAGGTACTTACGAGCAGTACTTC CASSQGTYEQYF
TRBD1 TRBJ1-2 NA TRBV30 TGTGCCTGGAGTGTAGGGACAGGGGATGGCTACACCTTC CAWSVGTGDGYTF
NA TRBJ2-5 once TRBV27 TGTGCCAGCACCCAGGGGGGGACCCAGTACTTC CASTQGGTQYF
NA TRBJ1-3 NA TRBV5-5 TGTGCCAGCAGCAGTGGGGGGACTGGAAACACCATATATTTT CASSSGGTGNTIYF
TRBD2 TRBJ2-3 NA TRBV18 TGTGCCAGTCGGACTAGCGGGGGCACAGATACGCAGTATTTT CASRTSGGTDTQYF
NA TRBJ1-4 NA TRBV7-9 TGTGCCAGCAGCTCATCACCTTCAGGTGCAACTAATGAAAAACTGTTTTTT CASSSSPSGATNEKLFF
TRBD1 TRBJ2-1 NA TRBV18 TGTGCCAGCTCACCACCGACAGGGGTCTACAATGAGCAGTTCTTC CASSPPTGVYNEQFF
TRBD1 TRBJ2-5 once TRBV2 TGTGCCAGCAGGATGGGGACAGAAGAAGAGACCCAGTACTTC CASRMGTEEETQYF
NA TRBJ1-1 once TRBV20-1 TGCAGTGCTGGAGATAGTACTGAAGCTTTCTTT CSAGDSTEAFF
TRBD2 TRBJ2-3 NA TRBV6-5 TGTGCCAGCAAAGGACTAGGAAGCACAGATACGCAGTATTTT CASKGLGSTDTQYF
TRBD1 TRBJ1-4 NA TRBV27 TGTGCCAGCCGTCGGGGACAGGAAAAACTGTTTTTT CASRRGQEKLFF
NA TRBJ2-2 NA TRBV2 TGTGCCAGCAGCCCGGGAAGGGACACCGGGGAGCTGTTTTTT CASSPGRDTGELFF
NA TRBJ1-2 once TRBV6-5 TGTGCCAGCAGTCTCACAGTTAACTATGGCTACACCTTC CASSLTVNYGYTF
TRBD1 TRBJ1-2 NA TRBV11-2 TGTGCCAGCAGCTTAGGTGGACAGGGTTCCTATGGCTACACCTTC CASSLGGQGSYGYTF
NA TRBJ1-2 NA TRBV29-1 TGCAGCGTTTCGCAGGGAGGCTATGGCTACACCTTC CSVSQGGYGYTF
NA TRBJ2-3 once TRBV7-2 TGTGCCAGCAGCTTAATTGAGCTGACTGGCACAGATACGCAGTATTTT CASSLIELTGTDTQYF
TRBD1 TRBJ2-5 NA TRBV19 TGTGCCAGTAAGGGGACAGGGGGGGAGACCCAGTACTTC CASKGTGGETQYF
TRBD1 TRBJ2-1 once TRBV7-2 TGTGCCAGCAGCCCCCGAACCGGGACAGGGACTGAGCAGTTCTTC CASSPRTGTGTEQFF
NA TRBJ2-7 NA TRBV12-3/TRBV12-4 TGTGCCAGCAATTATGGCGGCGGGTACGAGCAGTACTTC CASNYGGGYEQYF
TRBD2 TRBJ2-3 NA TRBV2 TGTGCCAGCAGTGAAGCCGTGGCGGGAGTCCCAGATACGCAGTATTTT CASSEAVAGVPDTQYF
NA TRBJ2-5 NA TRBV9 TGTGCCAGCAGCGTAGGAACCGGGGGGCGAGAGACCCAGTACTTC CASSVGTGGRETQYF
NA TRBJ2-1 NA TRBV7-9 TGTGCCAGCAGCTGGGAGCTCTACAATGAGCAGTTCTTC CASSWELYNEQFF
TRBD2 TRBJ2-3 NA TRBV5-6 TGTGCCAGCAGAAGAGCGGGAGGGCAATCAGATACGCAGTATTTT CASRRAGGQSDTQYF
NA TRBJ2-7 NA TRBV5-4 TGTGCCAGCAGCGCCCAGAAAAATGGCTACGAGCAGTACTTC CASSAQKNGYEQYF
NA TRBJ2-6 NA TRBV9 TGTGCCAGCAGCGTAGCAGTCACTGGGGCCAACGTCCTGACTTTC CASSVAVTGANVLTF
NA TRBJ1-2 NA TRBV30 TGTGCCTGGAGTGACTCCCTCGGTGGCTACACCTTC CAWSDSLGGYTF
NA TRBJ1-5 once TRBV7-8 TGTGCCAGCACCCGGCGACGGGTCGGGGGCAATCAGCCCCAGCATTTT CASTRRRVGGNQPQHF
NA TRBJ1-6 NA TRBV4-3 TGCGCCAGCAGCCTACAGGGTTGGAATTCACCCCTCCACTTT CASSLQGWNSPLHF
TRBD2 TRBJ2-5 NA TRBV7-3 TGTGCCAGCAGCCTAAGCGGGAGTGAGACCCAGTACTTC CASSLSGSETQYF
NA TRBJ2-5 NA TRBV30 TGTGCCTGGAGGGCGGACAGCCTCCTGGGGACCCAGTACTTC CAWRADSLLGTQYF
TRBD1 TRBJ1-6 NA TRBV6-2/TRBV6-3 TGTGCCAGCAGTCCCCACCGGACAGGGGAGGGTTCACCCCTCCACTTT CASSPHRTGEGSPLHF
TRBD1 TRBJ2-7 once TRBV6-5 TGTGCCAGCAGTCACACAGGGGTTCCCTACGAGCAGTACTTC CASSHTGVPYEQYF
NA TRBJ2-3 NA TRBV5-1 TGCGCCAGCAGCACAGCTAGCACAGATACGCAGTATTTT CASSTASTDTQYF
TRBD1 TRBJ2-6 NA TRBV27 TGTGCCAGCAGTTTGGTGACAGGGGGCGCTGGGGCCAACGTCCTGACTTTC CASSLVTGGAGANVLTF
TRBD1 TRBJ2-7 NA TRBV5-6 TGTGCCAGCAGCCCGGGGACAGGGCTCTACGAGCAGTACTTC CASSPGTGLYEQYF
NA TRBJ1-6 NA TRBV5-1 TGCGCCAGCAGGCCAGGGGACAATTCACCCCTCCACTTT CASRPGDNSPLHF
TRBD2 TRBJ2-5 NA TRBV7-9 TGTGCCAGCATCGGGACTAGCGGGAGTGAGACCCAGTACTTC CASIGTSGSETQYF
NA TRBJ2-1 NA TRBV18 TGTGCCAGCTCACCGCAGGGGTACGGTGAGCAGTTCTTC CASSPQGYGEQFF
NA TRBJ1-2 NA TRBV23-1 TGCGCCAGCAGTCAATCGCGAACAGTTAAGAGTGGATACACCTTC CASSQSRTVKSGYTF
TRBD2 TRBJ2-1 NA TRBV6-5 TGTGCCAGCAGATTGGGACTAGCGGGGTACAATGAGCAGTTCTTC CASRLGLAGYNEQFF
TRBD1 TRBJ2-7 NA TRBV15 TGTGCCACCAGTACCGGGGACAGACAAATCTACGAGCAGTACTTC CATSTGDRQIYEQYF
NA TRBJ1-3 many TRBV28 TGTGCCAGCACTCTGATTCCGGGCTCTGGAAACACCATATATTTT CASTLIPGSGNTIYF
TRBD2 TRBJ2-7 NA TRBV28 TGTGCCAGCAGCCGCCGACTAGCTCCCTACGAGCAGTACTTC CASSRRLAPYEQYF
NA TRBJ1-5 few TRBV28 TGTGCCAGCAGTTTGATCAGGTTGTTTGTCAATCAGCCCCAGCATTTT CASSLIRLFVNQPQHF
NA TRBJ1-3 once TRBV10-3 TGTGCCATCAGTGACCCGGGAGAGTTCTCTGGAAACACCATATATTTT CAISDPGEFSGNTIYF
TRBD1 TRBJ2-7 NA TRBV18 TGTGCCAGCTCACTTCAAACCGGGACAGAGACTACCACTTTTTACTTC CASSLQTGTETTTFYF
NA TRBJ2-5 NA TRBV3-1/TRBV3-2 TGTGCCAGCAGCCAACTCCAAGAGACCCAGTACTTC CASSQLQETQYF
NA TRBJ2-7 NA TRBV27 TGTGCCAGCAGTTCCCCGAATCGGGACGAGCAGTACTTC CASSSPNRDEQYF
TRBD2 TRBJ2-1 NA TRBV7-3 TGTGCCAGCAGCCCAAGAGCGGGGGCGGGAAACAATGAGCAGTTCTTC CASSPRAGAGNNEQFF
TRBD2 TRBJ2-1 NA TRBV6-1 TGTGCCAGCAGTGAAGAGGCTAGCGGGAGCTATGAGCAGTTCTTC CASSEEASGSYEQFF
NA TRBJ1-5 NA TRBV21-1 TGTGCCAGCAGCAGGGCGCCCCAGCATTTT CASSRAPQHF
NA TRBJ1-5 NA TRBV11-2 TGTGCCAGCAGCTTGTCCCCTCTAGGCAATCAGCCCCAGCATTTT CASSLSPLGNQPQHF
NA TRBJ1-2 NA TRBV14 TGTGCCAGCAGCCGAAGAGGGTCAGGTGTGAGTTATGGCTACACCTTC CASSRRGSGVSYGYTF
NA TRBJ1-1 NA TRBV4-2 TGTGCCAGCAGAGACTCAGGGAGGGGGGGTGGTAACACTGAAGCTTTCTTT CASRDSGRGGGNTEAFF
NA TRBJ1-4 NA TRBV12-3/TRBV12-4 TGTGCCAGCAGTTTTACTGCTGATGAAAAACTGTTTTTT CASSFTADEKLFF
NA TRBJ2-7 NA TRBV6-2/TRBV6-3 TGTGCCAGCAGTGGCCTGCCGGGAGTGCGGTACGAGCAGTACTTC CASSGLPGVRYEQYF